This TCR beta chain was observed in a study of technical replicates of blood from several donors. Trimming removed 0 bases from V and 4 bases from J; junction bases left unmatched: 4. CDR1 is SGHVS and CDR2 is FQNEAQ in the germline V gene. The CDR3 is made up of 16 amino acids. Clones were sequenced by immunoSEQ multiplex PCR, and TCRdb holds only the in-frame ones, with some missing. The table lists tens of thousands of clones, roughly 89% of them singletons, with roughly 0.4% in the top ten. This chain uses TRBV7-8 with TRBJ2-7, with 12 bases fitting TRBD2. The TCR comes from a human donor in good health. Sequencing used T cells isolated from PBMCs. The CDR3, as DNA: TGTGCCAGCAGCTTAGCCGGACTAGCGGGACTATACGAGCAGTACTTC. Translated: CASSLAGLAGLYEQYF.